This record covers a single T cell receptor (beta chain). V shed 4 bases and J 2 bases; nucleotides not matched to a gene: 2. Germline V CDR1 and CDR2: MRHNA, SNTAGT. The length of the CDR3 is 15 residues. The record originates from a study of T cell changes during pregnancy in multiple sclerosis. Sequencing used immunoSEQ multiplex PCR; TCRdb keeps in-frame clones, though not all of them. The sample carries 40,000 to 60,000 clones, around 92% recorded once. This TCR derives from a female donor with multiple sclerosis, enrolled in a pregnancy study. The sequencing used CD4+ T cells from peripheral blood mononuclear cells, collected after pregnancy. The gene calls are TRBV6-4 and TRBJ2-1, with 10 bases fitting TRBD2. The CDR3 here is CASSGTSGPYNEQFF. For the CDR3, the DNA is TGTGCCAGCAGTGGGACTAGCGGTCCCTACAATGAGCAGTTCTTC.